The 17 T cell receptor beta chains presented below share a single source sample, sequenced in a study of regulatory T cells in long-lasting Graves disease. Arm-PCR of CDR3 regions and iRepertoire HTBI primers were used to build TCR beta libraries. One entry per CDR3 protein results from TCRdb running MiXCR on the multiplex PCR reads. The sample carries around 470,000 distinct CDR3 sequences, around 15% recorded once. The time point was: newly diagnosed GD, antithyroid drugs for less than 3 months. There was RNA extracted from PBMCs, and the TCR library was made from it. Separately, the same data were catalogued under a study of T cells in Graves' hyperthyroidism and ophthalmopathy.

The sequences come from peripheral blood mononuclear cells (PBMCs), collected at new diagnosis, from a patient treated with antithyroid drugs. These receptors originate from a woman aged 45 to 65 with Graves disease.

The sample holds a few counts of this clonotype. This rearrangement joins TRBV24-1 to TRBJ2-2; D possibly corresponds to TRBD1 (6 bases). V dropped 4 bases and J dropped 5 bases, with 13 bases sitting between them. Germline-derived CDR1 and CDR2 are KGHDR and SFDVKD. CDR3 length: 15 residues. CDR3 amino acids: CATSETTGQTGELFF. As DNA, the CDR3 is TGTGCCACCAGTGAGACAACGGGACAAACCGGGGAGCTGTTTTTT.

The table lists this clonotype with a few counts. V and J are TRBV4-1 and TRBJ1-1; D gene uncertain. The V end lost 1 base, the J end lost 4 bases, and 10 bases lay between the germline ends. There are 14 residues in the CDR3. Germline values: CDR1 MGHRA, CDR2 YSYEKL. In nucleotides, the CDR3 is TGCGCCAGCAGCCAAGGCCCCCCGGGCACTGAAGCTTTCTTT. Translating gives CASSQGPPGTEAFF.

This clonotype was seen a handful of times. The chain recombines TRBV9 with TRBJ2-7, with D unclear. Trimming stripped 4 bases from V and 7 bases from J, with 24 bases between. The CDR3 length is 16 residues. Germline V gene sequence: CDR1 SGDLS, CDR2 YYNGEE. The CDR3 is CASSPEPAAAPSEQYF. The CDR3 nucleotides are TGTGCCAGCAGCCCAGAGCCGGCGGCGGCCCCCTCGGAGCAGTACTTC.

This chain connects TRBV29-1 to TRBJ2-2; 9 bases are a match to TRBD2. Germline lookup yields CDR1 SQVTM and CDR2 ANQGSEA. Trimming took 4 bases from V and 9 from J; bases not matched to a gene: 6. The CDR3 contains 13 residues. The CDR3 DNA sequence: TGCAGCGTTGGGGCGGGAGGGTCTCGGGAGCTGTTTTTT. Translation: CSVGAGGSRELFF.

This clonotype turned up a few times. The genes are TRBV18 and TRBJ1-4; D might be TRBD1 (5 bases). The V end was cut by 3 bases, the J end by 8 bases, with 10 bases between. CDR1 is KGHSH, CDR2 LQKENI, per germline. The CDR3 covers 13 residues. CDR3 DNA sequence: TGTGCCAGCTCACCGGGGGACCAAGAAAAACTGTTTTTT. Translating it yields CASSPGDQEKLFF.

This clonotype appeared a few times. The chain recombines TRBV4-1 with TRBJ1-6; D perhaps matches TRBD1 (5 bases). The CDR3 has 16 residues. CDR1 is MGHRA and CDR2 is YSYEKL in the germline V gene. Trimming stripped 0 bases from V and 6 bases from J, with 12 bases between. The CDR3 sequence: CASSQDPGRSNSPLHF. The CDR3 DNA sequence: TGCGCCAGCAGCCAAGATCCAGGGAGAAGTAATTCACCCCTCCACTTT.

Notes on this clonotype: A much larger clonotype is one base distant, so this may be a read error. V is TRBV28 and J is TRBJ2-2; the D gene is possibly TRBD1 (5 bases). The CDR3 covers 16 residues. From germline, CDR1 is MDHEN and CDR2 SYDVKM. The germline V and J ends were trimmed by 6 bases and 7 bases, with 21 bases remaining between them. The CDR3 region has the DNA TGTGCCAGCAGATTACGTCCCGCAGGGTTAAACGGGGAGCTGTTTTTT. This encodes CASRLRPAGLNGELFF.

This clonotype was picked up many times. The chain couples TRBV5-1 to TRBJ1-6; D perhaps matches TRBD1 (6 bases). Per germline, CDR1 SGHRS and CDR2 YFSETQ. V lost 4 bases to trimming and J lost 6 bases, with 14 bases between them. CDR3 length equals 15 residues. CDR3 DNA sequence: TGCGCCAGCAGCACCAGACAGGTTCCTAATTCACCCCTCCACTTT. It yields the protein CASSTRQVPNSPLHF.

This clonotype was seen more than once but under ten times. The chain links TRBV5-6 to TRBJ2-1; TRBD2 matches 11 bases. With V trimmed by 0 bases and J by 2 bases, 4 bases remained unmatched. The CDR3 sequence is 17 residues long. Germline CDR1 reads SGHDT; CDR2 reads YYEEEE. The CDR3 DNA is TGTGCCAGCAGCTTGGCCCTGACTAGCGGGACCTACAATGAGCAGTTCTTC. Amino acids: CASSLALTSGTYNEQFF. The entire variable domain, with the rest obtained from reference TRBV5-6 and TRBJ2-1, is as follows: DAGVTQSPTHLIKTRGQQVTLRCSPKSGHDTVSWYQQALGQGPQFIFQYYEEEERQRGNFPDRFSGHQFPNYSSELNVNALLLGDSALYLCASSLALTSGTYNEQFFGPGTRLTVL.

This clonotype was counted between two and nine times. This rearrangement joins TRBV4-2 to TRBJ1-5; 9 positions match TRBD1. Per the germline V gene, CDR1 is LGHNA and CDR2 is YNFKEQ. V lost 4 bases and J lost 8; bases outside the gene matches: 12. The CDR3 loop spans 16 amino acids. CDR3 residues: CASSPRQGDLREPQHF. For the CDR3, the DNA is TGTGCCAGCAGCCCCCGACAGGGGGACTTAAGAGAGCCCCAGCATTTT.

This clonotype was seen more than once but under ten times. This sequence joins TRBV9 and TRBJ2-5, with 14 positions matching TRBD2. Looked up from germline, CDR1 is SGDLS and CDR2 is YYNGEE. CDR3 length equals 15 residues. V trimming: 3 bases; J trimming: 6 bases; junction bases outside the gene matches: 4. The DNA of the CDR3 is TGTGCCAGCAGCGAGGGACTAGCGGGAGCGAAGACCCAGTACTTC. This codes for CASSEGLAGAKTQYF.

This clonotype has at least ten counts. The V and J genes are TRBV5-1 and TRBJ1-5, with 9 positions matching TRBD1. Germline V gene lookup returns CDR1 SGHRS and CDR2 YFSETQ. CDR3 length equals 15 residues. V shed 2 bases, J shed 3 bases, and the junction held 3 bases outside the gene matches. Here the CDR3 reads CASSLGQGLNQPQHF. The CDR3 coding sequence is TGCGCCAGCAGCTTAGGACAGGGGCTCAATCAGCCCCAGCATTTT.

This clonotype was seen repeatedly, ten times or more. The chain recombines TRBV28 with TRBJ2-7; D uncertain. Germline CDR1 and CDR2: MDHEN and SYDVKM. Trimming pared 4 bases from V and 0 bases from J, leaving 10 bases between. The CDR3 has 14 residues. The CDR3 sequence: CASSSWGSSYEQYF. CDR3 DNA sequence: TGTGCCAGCAGTTCATGGGGTAGCTCCTACGAGCAGTACTTC.

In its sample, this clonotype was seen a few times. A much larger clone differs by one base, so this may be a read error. CDR3 loop: CASCSKAGVFNEQFF. The CDR3 nucleotides read TGTGCCAGCTGTTCTAAAGCGGGAGTCTTCAATGAGCAGTTCTTC. V usage is TRBV2 and J usage is TRBJ2-1; 8 bases agree with TRBD2. The germline V gene encodes CDR1 SNHLY and CDR2 FYNNEI. Losses at the gene ends were 8 bases for V and 6 bases for J; bases not matched to a gene: 12. The length of the CDR3 is 15 residues.

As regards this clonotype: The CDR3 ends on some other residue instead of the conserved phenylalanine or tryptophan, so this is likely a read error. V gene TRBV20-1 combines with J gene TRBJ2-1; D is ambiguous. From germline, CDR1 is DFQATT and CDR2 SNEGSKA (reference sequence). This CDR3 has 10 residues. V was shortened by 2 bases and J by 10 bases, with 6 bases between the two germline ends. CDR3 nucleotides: TGCAGTGCTAGACTAGGAGAGCAGTTCATC. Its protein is CSARLGEQFI.

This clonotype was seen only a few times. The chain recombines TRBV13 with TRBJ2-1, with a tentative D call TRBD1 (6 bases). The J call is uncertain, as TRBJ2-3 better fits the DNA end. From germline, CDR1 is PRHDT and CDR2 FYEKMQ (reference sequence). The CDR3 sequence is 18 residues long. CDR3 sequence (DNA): TGTGCCAGCAGCCCCCCGCTCGCCAGGGGACCAAAGCCCCGTACGCAGTATTTT. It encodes CASSPPLARGPKPRTQYF.

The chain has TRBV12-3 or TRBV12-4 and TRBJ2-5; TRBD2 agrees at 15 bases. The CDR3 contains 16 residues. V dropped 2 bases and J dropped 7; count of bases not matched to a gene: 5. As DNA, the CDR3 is TGTGCCAGCAGTTTAAGACCGGGACTAGCGGGAGGGACCCAGTACTTC. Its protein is CASSLRPGLAGGTQYF.